Sequencing of this TCR beta chain was carried out in a study of CD8 T cells in ankylosing spondylitis. Overall study results and limits: Relatively rare in peripheral blood, disease-linked clones were also CD8+. Matched ankylosing spondylitis synovial fluid reportedly contained a significantly enriched population of disease-linked clones. Earlier reports found some motif variants in synovial fluid and blood in reactive arthritis.

For this clonotype: Its antigen is as yet unknown.

The TCR beta libraries were generated through quantitative 5'-RACE incorporating molecular barcodes. Each CDR3 protein is one row after TCRdb ran MiXCR on the 5' RACE reads. The sample has about 39,000 distinct CDR3 sequences, approximately 3% seen once. This CDR3 spans 15 amino acids. Germline V CDR1 and CDR2: SGDLS, YYNGEE. V gave up 0 bases and J gave up 4 bases; unmatched junction bases: 3. What was sequenced was blood, either unsorted or a sorted T cell fraction (not recorded which). The sequence was obtained from a male donor with ankylosing spondylitis or in good health (not recorded which). J is TRBJ2-1 and V is TRBV9; 8 bases align to TRBD2. This chain's CDR3 is CASSVEGLGYNEQFF. CDR3 sequence (DNA): TGTGCCAGCAGCGTAGAGGGACTAGGGTACAATGAGCAGTTCTTC. Full variable domain (remainder filled in from reference TRBV9 and TRBJ2-1): DSGVTQTPKHLITATGQRVTLRCSPRSGDLSVYWYQQSLDQGLQFLIQYYNGEERAKGNILERFSAQQFPDLHSELNLSSLELGDSALYFCASSVEGLGYNEQFFGPGTRLTVL.